Shown below are 11 T cell receptor beta chains from a single sample sequenced in a study of T cells in Graves' hyperthyroidism and ophthalmopathy. Amplification targeted TCR beta CDR3 regions from RNA transcripts. The study used the HTBI primer set for a first-round RT-PCR of the TCR CDR3. Each CDR3 protein gets one entry after TCRdb re-called the multiplex PCR reads with MiXCR. The sample holds about 300,000 distinct CDR3 sequences; 13% are singletons and the top ten take 7.8%. The material sequenced was blood. The receptors stem from a woman in her thirties with Graves' hyperthyroidism that later progressed to Graves' ophthalmopathy.

This clonotype has a count of ten or more. The J gene is TRBJ1-5, the V gene TRBV7-9; 8 positions agree with TRBD1. This CDR3 has 16 amino acids. Germline CDR1 is SEHNR and CDR2 is FQNEAQ (reference sequence). Trimming cost V 5 bases and J 1 base; bases outside gene matches: 7. CDR3 bases: TGTGCCAGCAGCCGCGGGACAGGAGAGAGCAATCAGCCCCAGCATTTT. Its translation: CASSRGTGESNQPQHF.

This clonotype was counted at least ten times. The V call is TRBV7-9, the J call TRBJ2-7; D remains ambiguous. V was shortened by 3 bases and J by 7 bases, with 7 bases between the two germline ends. The CDR3 runs 11 residues. The germline CDR1 and CDR2 sequences are SEHNR and FQNEAQ (reference sequence). CDR3 amino acids: CASSFDWEQYF. The DNA of the CDR3 is TGTGCCAGCAGCTTTGATTGGGAGCAGTACTTC.

This clonotype was counted a single time. This chain connects TRBV9 to TRBJ2-1; a possible D gene is TRBD2 (6 bases). CDR1 SGDLS and CDR2 YYNGEE come from the germline V gene. This CDR3 contains 15 residues. V lost 0 bases and J 8 bases, leaving 15 bases between the germline ends. The CDR3 region is CASSVAGRGGDEQFF. In DNA, the CDR3 is TGTGCCAGCAGCGTAGCGGGAAGAGGCGGGGATGAGCAGTTCTTC. Complete variable domain (other parts from reference TRBV9 and TRBJ2-1): DSGVTQTPKHLITATGQRVTLRCSPRSGDLSVYWYQQSLDQGLQFLIQYYNGEERAKGNILERFSAQQFPDLHSELNLSSLELGDSALYFCASSVAGRGGDEQFFGPGTRLTVL.

This clonotype was counted at least ten times. The chain is built from TRBV27 and TRBJ2-7, with D unresolved. The CDR3 extends over 12 amino acids. Germline V gene data show CDR1 as MNHEY and CDR2 as SMNVEV (reference sequence). The V and J ends lost 4 bases and 6 bases respectively, with 10 bases between them. The CDR3, as DNA: TGTGCCAGCAGTTCCAGTCCGGGCGAGCAGTACTTC. It is translated as CASSSSPGEQYF.

J is TRBJ2-7 and V is TRBV6-1; 9 bases line up with TRBD2. Germline CDR1 is MNHNS and CDR2 is SASEGT. This CDR3 has 16 residues. V trimming: 2 bases; J trimming: 2 bases; junction bases outside the gene matches: 7. The CDR3 sequence: CASSERRTSVAYEQYF. The DNA for the CDR3 is TGTGCCAGCAGTGAACGGAGGACTAGCGTCGCCTACGAGCAGTACTTC.

At least ten counts were recorded for this clonotype. V is TRBV7-9 and J is TRBJ2-2; 11 bases match TRBD2. V shed 6 bases and J 8 bases; nucleotides not matched to a gene: 17. Germline loops: CDR1 SEHNR, CDR2 FQNEAQ (reference sequence). CDR3 length: 18 amino acids. In DNA form, the CDR3 reads TGTGCCAGCAGATCACCTCGGACTAGCGGGTCCCAAGGGGGGGAGCTGTTTTTT. It specifies CASRSPRTSGSQGGELFF.

This clonotype was found many times. The gene calls are TRBV7-9 and TRBJ1-4; TRBD1 agrees at 7 bases. V shed 5 bases and J 4 bases; nucleotides not matched to a gene: 4. The germline gives CDR1 SEHNR, CDR2 FQNEAQ (reference sequence). CDR3 length equals 14 residues. The CDR3, as DNA: TGTGCCAGCAGCATGACAGGGAGTAATGAAAAACTGTTTTTT. Translated: CASSMTGSNEKLFF. Looking up the rest from reference TRBV7-9 and TRBJ1-4 gives the full variable domain: DTGVSQNPRHKITKRGQNVTFRCDPISEHNRLYWYRQTLGQGPEFLTYFQNEAQLEKSRLLSDRFSAERPKGSFSTLEIQRTEQGDSAMYLCASSMTGSNEKLFFGSGTQLSVL.

This clonotype has a count of ten or more. Written as DNA, the CDR3 is TGTGCCATCGGGCCAGTCTACAATGAGCAGTTCTTC. Residues: CAIGPVYNEQFF. This chain uses TRBV10-3 with TRBJ2-1; no firm D call. Germline V gene data show CDR1 as ENHRY and CDR2 as SYGVKD. With 8 bases removed from V and 3 bases from J, the gap between germline ends came to 8 bases. This CDR3 comprises 12 residues.

This clonotype was counted ten times or more. V usage is TRBV20-1 and J usage is TRBJ2-3; D is uncertain. V was clipped by 5 bases and J by 4 bases, with 10 bases between them. The CDR3 totals 12 residues. The germline gives CDR1 DFQATT, CDR2 SNEGSKA (reference sequence). In DNA form, the CDR3 reads TGCAGTGCTCCAGGCGTTTCAGATACGCAGTATTTT. Translating it yields CSAPGVSDTQYF.

Notes on this clonotype: This may be a read error: a much more frequent sequence differs by one nucleotide. This sequence joins TRBV5-1 and TRBJ2-1, with D perhaps matching TRBD1 (6 bases). This CDR3 region has 15 residues. From germline, CDR1 is SGHRS and CDR2 YFSETQ. The DNA for the CDR3 is TGCGCCAGCAGCCCAGGGGTTAGCTCCTACAATGAGCAGTCCTTC. Protein sequence: CASSPGVSSYNEQSF.

The chain recombines TRBV5-4 with TRBJ2-2; tentatively, D is TRBD1 (5 bases). Trimming left V 4 bases short and J 7 bases short, with 14 bases between. CDR1 is SGHNT, CDR2 YYREEE, per germline (reference sequence). The CDR3 totals 14 residues. The CDR3 region is CASSQGPASGELFF. In DNA form, the CDR3 reads TGTGCCAGCAGCCAGGGCCCCGCCAGCGGGGAGCTGTTTTTT.